This T cell receptor beta chain was sequenced during a study of blood T cell repertoires in COVID-19. About the study: The study drew acute and convalescent COVID-19 samples from the United States, Italy and Spain. PBMCs, B-cell-depleted T cells, or T cells provided the cDNA or gDNA that made up the material.

The CDR3 contains 14 residues. V was cut by 3 bases and J by 7 bases, with 14 bases left in between. Germline V gives CDR1 SGHDT, CDR2 YYEEEE. Per the original data handling: Using reference gene primer amplification, nucleated cell counts were estimated. Measured with immunoSEQ multiplex PCR; TCRdb has only the in-frame clones, and not every one. Clonal size and the V and J genes are those of that table, whereas D and trimming came from the DNA. The table has roughly 280,000 clones, approximately 83% seen once. The genes are TRBV5-6 and TRBJ2-1; the D gene is possibly TRBD2 (6 bases). The material sequenced was peripheral blood. The TCR was taken from a woman in her 70s with acute or convalescent COVID-19. The CDR3 DNA reads as TGTGCCAGCAGCTGGACCGGGGGATTAAATGAGCAGTTCTTC. This codes for CASSWTGGLNEQFF.